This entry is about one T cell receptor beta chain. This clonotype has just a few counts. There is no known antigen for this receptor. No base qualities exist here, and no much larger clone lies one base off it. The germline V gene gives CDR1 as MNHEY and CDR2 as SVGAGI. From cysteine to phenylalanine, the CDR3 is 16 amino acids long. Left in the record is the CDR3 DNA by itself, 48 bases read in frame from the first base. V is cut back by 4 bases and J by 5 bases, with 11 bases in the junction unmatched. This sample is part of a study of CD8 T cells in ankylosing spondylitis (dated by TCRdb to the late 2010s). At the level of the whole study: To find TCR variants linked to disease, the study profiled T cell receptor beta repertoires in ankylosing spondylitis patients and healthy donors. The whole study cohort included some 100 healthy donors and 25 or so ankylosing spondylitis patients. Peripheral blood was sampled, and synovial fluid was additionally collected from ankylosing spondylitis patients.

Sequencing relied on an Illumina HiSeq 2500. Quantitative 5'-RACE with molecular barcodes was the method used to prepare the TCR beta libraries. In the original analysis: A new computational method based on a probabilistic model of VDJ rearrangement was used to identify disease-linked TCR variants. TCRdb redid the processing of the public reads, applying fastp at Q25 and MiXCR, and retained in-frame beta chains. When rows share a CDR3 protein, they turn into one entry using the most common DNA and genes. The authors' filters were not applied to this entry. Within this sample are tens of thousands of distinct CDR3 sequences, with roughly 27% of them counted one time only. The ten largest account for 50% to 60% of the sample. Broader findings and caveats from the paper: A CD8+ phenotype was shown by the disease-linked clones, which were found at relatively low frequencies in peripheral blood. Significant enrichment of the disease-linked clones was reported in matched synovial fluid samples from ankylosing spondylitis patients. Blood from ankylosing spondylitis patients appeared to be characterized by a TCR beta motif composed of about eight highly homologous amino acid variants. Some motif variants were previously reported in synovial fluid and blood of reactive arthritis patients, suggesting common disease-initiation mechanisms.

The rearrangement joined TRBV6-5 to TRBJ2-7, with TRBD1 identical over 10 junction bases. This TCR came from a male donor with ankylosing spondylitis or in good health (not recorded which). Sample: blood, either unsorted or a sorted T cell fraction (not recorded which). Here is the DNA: TGTGCCAGCAGTTTAAGACCGGGACAGGGGTACCACGAGCAGTACTTC. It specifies CASSLRPGQGYHEQYF.